These 15 T cell receptor beta chains share one sample of origin, sequenced in a study of OX40 agonist ivuxolimab in advanced cancers. Assay used: immunoSEQ multiplex PCR; TCRdb lists only in-frame clones, some missing. The sample includes 130,000 or so clones, about nine tenths of them seen just once. The sequencing here drew on CD4+ or CD8+ T cells sorted from blood, taken in a trial of the OX40 agonist ivuxolimab. The receptors come from an adult with an advanced solid tumor such as melanoma, head and neck, liver or kidney cancer.

The chain recombines TRBV6-6 with TRBJ1-1; TRBD1 matches 8 bases. Germline assignment: CDR1 MNHNY and CDR2 SVGAGI (reference sequence). The CDR3 runs 14 residues. V trimming: 4 bases; J trimming: 1 base; junction bases outside the gene matches: 2. As DNA, the CDR3 is TGTGCCAGCAGTTCACAGGGGGGGAACACTGAAGCTTTCTTT. Its translation is CASSSQGGNTEAFF.

The rearrangement joins TRBV15 to TRBJ2-3; 8 bases are a match to TRBD2. The length of the CDR3 is 14 residues. The junction had 10 bases not matched to a gene; V was cut back by 8 bases and J by 6 bases. The germline V gene encodes CDR1 LNHNV and CDR2 YYDKDF (reference sequence). The CDR3 DNA follows: TGTGCCACCGAAGCGGGAGTGTCATCCGATACGCAGTATTTT. Protein: CATEAGVSSDTQYF.

The chain is built from TRBV4-1 and TRBJ2-1, with TRBD1 matching over 9 bases. This CDR3 has 15 amino acids. V lost 4 bases to trimming and J lost 8 bases; unmatched junction nucleotides: 9. The V gene's germline CDR1 is MGHRA and CDR2 YSYEKL. The CDR3 DNA sequence: TGCGCCAGCAGCCCCGGACAGGGGCCTCTGGATGAGCAGTTCTTC. As protein: CASSPGQGPLDEQFF.

The CDR3, as DNA: TGTGCCAGCAGCACTCGGGACAGTGAAGCTTTCTTT. Translating gives CASSTRDSEAFF. The V and J genes are TRBV7-9 and TRBJ1-1; 7 bases map to TRBD1. The CDR3 is 12 amino acids. Trimming at V came to 5 bases and at J to 7 bases, leaving 4 bases not matched to a gene. Germline loops: CDR1 SEHNR, CDR2 FQNEAQ (reference sequence).

The chain combines TRBV5-1 with TRBJ2-7, with a weak D call TRBD2 (6 bases). Trimming left V 4 bases short and J 4 bases short, with 15 bases between. Germline lookup yields CDR1 SGHRS and CDR2 YFSETQ. The CDR3 sequence is 14 residues long. The CDR3 here is CASSGTQGGYEQYF. CDR3 DNA sequence: TGCGCCAGCAGCGGGACTCAGGGCGGGTACGAGCAGTACTTC.

The V call is TRBV4-1, the J call TRBJ2-5; D may correspond to TRBD1 or TRBD2 (5 bases each). Germline CDR1 MGHRA, CDR2 YSYEKL. There are 16 residues in the CDR3. V lost 2 bases, J lost 5 bases, and 18 bases lay in between. The CDR3 sequence: CASSQTGTAPSETQYF. The CDR3 nucleotides are TGCGCCAGCAGCCAAACCGGGACCGCTCCATCGGAGACCCAGTACTTC.

This chain connects TRBV27 to TRBJ1-1; no reliable D call. Germline lookup yields CDR1 MNHEY and CDR2 SMNVEV (reference sequence). The V end lost 5 bases, the J end lost 1 base, and 8 bases lay between the germline ends. The CDR3 length is 13 residues. The CDR3 DNA follows: TGTGCCAGCAGTCCTTCAAAGAACACTGAAGCTTTCTTT. Protein sequence: CASSPSKNTEAFF.

The J gene is TRBJ2-2, the V gene TRBV30; D call uncertain. V was pared by 0 bases and J by 5 bases, with 4 bases between. The CDR3 loop spans 12 amino acids. Germline V lookup: CDR1 GTSNPN, CDR2 SVGIG (reference sequence). CDR3 coding DNA: TGTGCCTGGAGTGTATGGACCGGGGAGCTGTTTTTT. This gives the protein CAWSVWTGELFF.

The J gene is TRBJ2-2, the V gene TRBV11-2; no reliable D call. The V end was cut by 5 bases, the J end by 8 bases, with 18 bases between. Germline V lookup: CDR1 SGHAT, CDR2 FQNNGV. The CDR3 extends over 15 amino acids. DNA for the CDR3: TGTGCCAGCAGCGCTCTCGCAGGCTCGTGGGGGGAGCTGTTTTTT. Its translation: CASSALAGSWGELFF.

This clone was recorded a few times. The chain is built from TRBV19 and TRBJ1-5, with D tentatively TRBD1 (5 bases). V was pared by 5 bases and J by 0 bases, with 8 bases between. CDR3 length: 14 residues. CDR1 is LNHDA and CDR2 is SQIVND in the germline V gene (reference sequence). CDR3 residues: CASSGAGSNQPQHF. The CDR3 coding sequence is TGTGCCAGTAGTGGGGCGGGTAGCAATCAGCCCCAGCATTTT.

V is TRBV10-1 and J is TRBJ2-7; 8 bases match TRBD1. Germline V CDR1 and CDR2: WNHNN, SYGVQD (reference sequence). After removal of 3 bases from V and 5 bases from J, the junction contained 6 bases not matched to a gene. The CDR3 has 14 residues. DNA of the CDR3: TGCGCCAGCAGTGACCGACAGGGGAGCAACGAGCAGTACTTC. The encoded protein is CASSDRQGSNEQYF.

Only one count was recorded for this clone. J is TRBJ2-4 and V is TRBV13, with D perhaps matching TRBD1 or TRBD2 (5 bases each). Trimming left V 5 bases short and J 6 bases short, with 17 bases between. From germline, CDR1 is PRHDT and CDR2 FYEKMQ (reference sequence). The CDR3 contains 15 residues. The CDR3 DNA reads TGTGCCAGCAGCCCTCCGATTGGGGGTGGAAACATTCAGTACTTC. Translated: CASSPPIGGGNIQYF.

The chain joins TRBV2 to TRBJ1-5, with D perhaps TRBD1 (6 bases). Germline assignment: CDR1 SNHLY and CDR2 FYNNEI. V was trimmed by 5 bases and J by 7 bases, leaving 18 bases between them. The CDR3 spans 15 residues. The CDR3 is CASSPSRGGGQPQHF. The CDR3 bases are TGTGCCAGCAGTCCCTCGCGCGGGGGCGGACAGCCCCAGCATTTT. Variable domain in full (rest from reference TRBV2 and TRBJ1-5): EPEVTQTPSHQVTQMGQEVILRCVPISNHLYFYWYRQILGQKVEFLVSFYNNEISEKSEIFDDQFSVERPDGSNFTLKIRSTKLEDSAMYFCASSPSRGGGQPQHFGDGTRLSIL.

V gene TRBV10-2 combines with J gene TRBJ2-4; TRBD1 might be the D (5 bases). The CDR3 totals 13 residues. CDR1 and CDR2 (germline): WSHSY, SAAADI. The ends were cut back, 6 bases at V and 4 bases at J, with 10 bases in the middle. The DNA of the CDR3 is TGCGCCAGCAGGGATCGACAGAAAAACATTCAGTACTTC. This sequence encodes CASRDRQKNIQYF.

The V and J genes are TRBV25-1 and TRBJ2-5; D may be TRBD1 (5 bases). Trimming removed 7 bases at V and 2 bases at J, with 14 bases between. The CDR3 has 14 residues. Germline assignment: CDR1 MGHDK and CDR2 SYGVNS. As DNA, the CDR3 is TGTGCCAGCACCGAGGACGACAGACAAGAGACCCAGTACTTC. Residues: CASTEDDRQETQYF.